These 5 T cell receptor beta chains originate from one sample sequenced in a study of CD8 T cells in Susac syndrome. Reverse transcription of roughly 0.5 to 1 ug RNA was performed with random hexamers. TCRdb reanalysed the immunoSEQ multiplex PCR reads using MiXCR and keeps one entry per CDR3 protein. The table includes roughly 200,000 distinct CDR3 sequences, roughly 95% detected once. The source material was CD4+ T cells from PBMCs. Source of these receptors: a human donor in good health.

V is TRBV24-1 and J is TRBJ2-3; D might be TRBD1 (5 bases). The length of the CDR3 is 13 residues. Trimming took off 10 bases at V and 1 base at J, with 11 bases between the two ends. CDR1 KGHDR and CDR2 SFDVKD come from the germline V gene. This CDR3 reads CATTDSRTDTQYF. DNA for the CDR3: TGTGCCACTACTGACAGCCGCACAGATACGCAGTATTTT.

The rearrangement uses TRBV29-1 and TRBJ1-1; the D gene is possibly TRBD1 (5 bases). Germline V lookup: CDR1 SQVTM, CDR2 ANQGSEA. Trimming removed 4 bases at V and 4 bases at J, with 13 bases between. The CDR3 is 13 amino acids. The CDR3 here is CSVGVQGSTEAFF. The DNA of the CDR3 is TGCAGCGTTGGGGTCCAGGGAAGCACTGAAGCTTTCTTT.

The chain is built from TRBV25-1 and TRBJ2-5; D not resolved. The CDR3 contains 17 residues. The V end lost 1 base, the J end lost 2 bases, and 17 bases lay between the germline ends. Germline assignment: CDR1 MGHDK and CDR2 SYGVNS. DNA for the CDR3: TGTGCCAGCAGTGAATTGGGCGGCGGATTGATACAAGAGACCCAGTACTTC. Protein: CASSELGGGLIQETQYF.

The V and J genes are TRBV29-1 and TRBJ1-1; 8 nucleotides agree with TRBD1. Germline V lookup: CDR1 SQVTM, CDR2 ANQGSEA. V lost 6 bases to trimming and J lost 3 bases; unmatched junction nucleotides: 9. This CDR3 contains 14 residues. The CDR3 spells CSVHDDRGDTEAFF. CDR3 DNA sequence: TGCAGCGTCCATGATGACAGGGGAGACACTGAAGCTTTCTTT.

The CDR3 DNA reads as TGCGCCAGCAGCCAAGATCCCATGGCTAGGGGCTACACCTTC. This gives the protein CASSQDPMARGYTF. The chain links TRBV4-1 to TRBJ1-2; D ambiguous. Germline CDR1 is MGHRA and CDR2 is YSYEKL. The CDR3 runs to 14 residues. Trimming stripped 0 bases from V and 8 bases from J, with 13 bases between.